The 22 T cell receptor beta chains presented below share a single source sample, sequenced in a study of identical twins. MiXCR, run by TCRdb on the 5' RACE reads, gives a single entry per CDR3 protein. The sample carries approximately 670,000 distinct CDR3 sequences, 6.1% recorded once. Source material: naive T cells sorted from blood. The receptors stem from a man aged 18 to 30 in good health.

The table lists this clonotype with many counts. The chain uses TRBV5-1 and TRBJ2-1; TRBD2 is a possible D gene (5 bases). This CDR3 has 15 residues. Germline loops: CDR1 SGHRS, CDR2 YFSETQ. Trimming left V 0 bases short and J 7 bases short, with 14 bases between. The CDR3, as DNA: TGCGCCAGCAGCTTGGTGGAGGCACGAATTAATGAGCAGTTCTTC. It encodes CASSLVEARINEQFF.

This clonotype was counted a few times. The chain joins TRBV5-5 to TRBJ2-4; D call uncertain. Germline V gene data show CDR1 as SGHKS and CDR2 as YYEKEE (reference sequence). The CDR3 contains 16 residues. Trimming took 1 base from V and 0 from J, leaving 11 bases between them. The CDR3 coding sequence is TGTGCCAGCAGCTTGACGGCGGCGTTAGCCAAAAACATTCAGTACTTC. Translating gives CASSLTAALAKNIQYF.

This sequence joins TRBV30 and TRBJ2-7; D ambiguous. V lost 5 bases to trimming and J lost 2 bases, with 13 bases between them. This CDR3 is 13 amino acids long. Germline V gene data show CDR1 as GTSNPN and CDR2 as SVGIG (reference sequence). The CDR3 bases are TGTGCCTGGGGCGACCGAGGCGCCTACGAGCAGTACTTC. The encoded protein is CAWGDRGAYEQYF.

This clonotype appeared a few times. The chain links TRBV7-2 to TRBJ2-3; tentatively, D is TRBD1 (5 bases). The CDR3 runs to 13 residues. Germline V gene data show CDR1 as SGHTA and CDR2 as FQGNSA. Trimming pared 5 bases from V and 6 bases from J, leaving 12 bases between. This CDR3 is CASSPNWGDTQYF. The CDR3 DNA is TGTGCCAGCAGCCCGAATTGGGGCGATACGCAGTATTTT.

In this sample, this clonotype turned up many times. The chain joins TRBV3-1 to TRBJ2-5, with 7 bases aligning to TRBD1. The germline gives CDR1 LGHDT, CDR2 YNNKEL (reference sequence). Trimming took 7 bases from V and 3 from J; bases not matched to a gene: 11. CDR3 length equals 15 residues. CDR3 residues: CASNHPGTEKETQYF. The CDR3 DNA is TGTGCCAGCAACCATCCCGGGACAGAGAAAGAGACCCAGTACTTC.

The rearrangement uses TRBV2 and TRBJ2-5; unclear D gene. There are 13 residues in the CDR3. Germline CDR1 and CDR2: SNHLY and FYNNEI. Trimming took 4 bases from V and 4 from J, leaving 10 bases between them. Written as DNA, the CDR3 is TGTGCCAGCAGTGTTCGAGCTCGAGAGACCCAGTACTTC. Translated: CASSVRARETQYF.

This clonotype occurred many times. The rearrangement links TRBV6-5 to TRBJ2-7; D ambiguous. The CDR3 consists of 12 residues. With 6 bases removed from V and 4 bases from J, the gap between germline ends came to 10 bases. CDR1 is MNHEY and CDR2 is SVGAGI in the germline V gene. The CDR3 is CASRLKSYEQYV. The CDR3, as DNA: TGTGCCAGCAGACTAAAAAGTTACGAGCAGTACGTC.

In the case of this clonotype: Since no conserved phenylalanine or tryptophan closes the CDR3, a read error is the likely cause. The V and J genes are TRBV10-3 and TRBJ1-1; no firm D call. Trimming took off 4 bases at V and 4 bases at J, with 10 bases between the two ends. The CDR3 has 13 amino acids. Germline V gene lookup returns CDR1 ENHRY and CDR2 SYGVKD. CDR3 sequence: CAISVPGSTEAFY. The CDR3 region has the DNA TGTGCCATCAGTGTACCAGGTTCCACTGAAGCTTTCTAT.

This clonotype was detected ten times or more. V gene TRBV20-1 combines with J gene TRBJ2-3; no clear D. Germline CDR1 is DFQATT and CDR2 is SNEGSKA (reference sequence). The V gene lost 0 bases and the J gene lost 2 bases, with 15 bases spanning the gap. The length of the CDR3 is 16 residues. The CDR3 is CSARDQQVGTTDTQYF. The CDR3 nucleotides read TGCAGTGCTAGAGATCAGCAGGTGGGAACCACAGATACGCAGTATTTT.

In this sample, this clonotype turned up a few times. This chain joins TRBV18 and TRBJ2-1; TRBD1 might be the D (6 bases). The CDR3 sequence is 15 residues long. The V and J ends lost 2 bases and 0 bases respectively, with 8 bases between them. The germline CDR1 and CDR2 sequences are KGHSH and LQKENI. The CDR3 nucleotides read TGTGCCAGCTCACCAGGACAGACCTCCTACAATGAGCAGTTCTTC. This sequence encodes CASSPGQTSYNEQFF. Using reference TRBV18 and TRBJ2-1 for the parts outside the CDR3, the full variable domain is NAGVMQNPRHLVRRRGQEARLRCSPMKGHSHVYWYRQLPEEGLKFMVYLQKENIIDESGMPKERFSAEFPKEGPSILRIQQVVRGDSAAYFCASSPGQTSYNEQFFGPGTRLTVL.

This clonotype was found many times. The chain carries TRBV28 and TRBJ2-7, with D maybe TRBD2 (6 bases). Germline V gives CDR1 MDHEN, CDR2 SYDVKM. CDR3 length: 15 amino acids. The V end lost 2 bases, the J end lost 4 bases, and 15 bases lay between the germline ends. Here the CDR3 DNA reads TGTGCCAGCAGTTTAAAGGGTCTAGCGTATTACGAGCAGTACTTC. Amino acids: CASSLKGLAYYEQYF.

This clonotype showed up just a few times. The rearrangement uses TRBV29-1 and TRBJ1-2; the match to TRBD1 covers 10 bases. With V trimmed by 7 bases and J by 5 bases, 4 bases remained unmatched. CDR1 and CDR2 (germline): SQVTM, ANQGSEA. CDR3 length equals 12 residues. In nucleotides, the CDR3 is TGCAGCGCGGACAGGGGGGGATATGGCTACACCTTC. This encodes CSADRGGYGYTF. The full variable domain, with the rest looked up from reference TRBV29-1 and TRBJ1-2, is SAVISQKPSRDICQRGTSLTIQCQVDSQVTMMFWYRQQPGQSLTLIATANQGSEATYESGFVIDKFPISRPNLTFSTLTVSNMSPEDSSIYLCSADRGGYGYTFGSGTRLTVV.

This clonotype has a count of ten or more. The chain has TRBV5-1 and TRBJ2-6, with 8 bases matching TRBD1. The trim removed 0 bases at V and 1 base at J, leaving 0 bases unmatched. Germline loops: CDR1 SGHRS, CDR2 YFSETQ. The CDR3 is made up of 16 amino acids. The CDR3 is CASSLGQGSGANVLTF. The DNA of the CDR3 is TGCGCCAGCAGCTTGGGACAGGGGTCTGGGGCCAACGTCCTGACTTTC. The variable domain in full, with the rest retrieved from reference TRBV5-1 and TRBJ2-6, is KAGVTQTPRYLIKTRGQQVTLSCSPISGHRSVSWYQQTPGQGLQFLFEYFSETQRNKGNFPGRFSGRQFSNSRSEMNVSTLELGDSALYLCASSLGQGSGANVLTFGAGSRLTVL.

This clonotype showed up just a few times. The chain uses TRBV11-2 and TRBJ2-3; 12 positions agree with TRBD2. J lost 14 bases, V lost 2 bases, and 11 bases had no gene match. Looked up from germline, CDR1 is SGHAT and CDR2 is FQNNGV. The CDR3 length is 15 residues. The CDR3 reads CASSLLLAGGQGGYF. The CDR3 DNA reads as TGTGCCAGCAGCTTATTACTAGCGGGAGGCCAGGGGGGGTATTTT.

Concerning this clonotype: One junction end does not reproduce the germline sequence, and a read error may be involved. This rearrangement joins TRBV10-3 to TRBJ2-7; tentatively, D is TRBD1 (5 bases). Germline V CDR1 and CDR2: ENHRY, SYGVKD. CDR3 length: 12 amino acids. The CDR3 here is CTISEQADEQYF. DNA for the CDR3: TGTACCATCAGTGAACAGGCGGACGAGCAGTACTTC.

The gene calls are TRBV4-3 and TRBJ2-1; D possibly corresponds to TRBD2 (6 bases). Germline V gene sequence: CDR1 LGHNA, CDR2 YSLEER. V was shortened by 1 base and J by 5 bases, with 9 bases between the two germline ends. The CDR3 contains 14 residues. The CDR3 DNA is TGCGCCAGCAGCCAAGGGGGGGAAGACAATGAGCAGTTCTTC. This gives the protein CASSQGGEDNEQFF.

This clonotype appeared a few times. The chain combines TRBV27 with TRBJ2-5; D may be TRBD1 (6 bases). The CDR3 runs to 18 residues. V gave up 5 bases and J gave up 1 base, with 23 bases separating them. Germline values: CDR1 MNHEY, CDR2 SMNVEV (reference sequence). The CDR3 sequence: CASSPIPGGSPGQETQYF. DNA for the CDR3: TGTGCCAGCAGTCCCATACCTGGGGGCTCTCCAGGCCAAGAGACCCAGTACTTC.

J is TRBJ1-4 and V is TRBV7-2; D perhaps matches TRBD1 (6 bases). V gave up 5 bases and J gave up 5 bases, with 15 bases separating them. Germline V CDR1 and CDR2: SGHTA, FQGNSA. There are 15 residues in the CDR3. CDR3 nucleotides: TGTGCCAGCAGCCAACAGGGACGGAAAAATGAAAAACTGTTTTTT. The encoded protein is CASSQQGRKNEKLFF.

This clonotype was seen many times. The rearrangement joins TRBV12-3 or TRBV12-4 to TRBJ1-6; 10 bases agree with TRBD1. The CDR3 contains 15 residues. V shed 3 bases and J 7 bases; nucleotides not matched to a gene: 3. The CDR3 protein is CASSFMTGGNSPLHF. CDR3 DNA: TGTGCCAGCAGTTTTATGACAGGGGGCAATTCACCCCTCCACTTT.

This clonotype was counted ten times or more. The chain has TRBV10-2 and TRBJ2-7, with no clear D. CDR1 and CDR2 from the germline V gene are WSHSY and SAAADI. The CDR3 totals 16 residues. Trimming took 4 bases from V and 5 from J, leaving 21 bases between them. The CDR3: CASSASMELSRNEQYF. The CDR3 coding sequence is TGCGCCAGCAGTGCCTCAATGGAACTTTCACGGAACGAGCAGTACTTC.

This clonotype turned up a few times. The V gene is TRBV7-2, the J gene TRBJ2-7; D may be TRBD2 (5 bases). CDR3 length: 14 residues. Germline lookup yields CDR1 SGHTA and CDR2 FQGNSA. V shed 0 bases and J shed 5 bases, with 11 bases lying between them. This CDR3 is CASSLAGERDEQYF. In nucleotides, the CDR3 is TGTGCCAGCAGCTTAGCGGGAGAACGGGACGAGCAGTACTTC.

This clonotype was seen many times. The chain couples TRBV28 to TRBJ2-7; perhaps TRBD2 as D (7 bases). This CDR3 is 14 amino acids long. CDR1 is MDHEN, CDR2 SYDVKM, per germline. V was shortened by 7 bases and J by 2 bases, with 15 bases between the two germline ends. This CDR3 reads CASTAPGGPYEQYF. The CDR3 DNA reads as TGTGCCAGCACCGCCCCCGGGGGGCCCTACGAGCAGTACTTC.